The clone carrying this T cell receptor (beta chain) was observed a handful of times. Original handling: Estimates of nucleated cell counts were drawn from the amplification of reference gene primers. Profiling relied on immunoSEQ multiplex PCR, and the TCRdb table lists in-frame clones only, not all of them. The V and J calls and clone size are taken from that table; D and trimming were inferred from the DNA. The table records tens of thousands of clones, around 91% of them present only once. The germline V and J ends were trimmed by 0 bases and 0 bases, with 14 bases remaining between them. Germline CDR1 SEHNR, CDR2 FQNEAQ (reference sequence). The CDR3 is made up of 17 amino acids. The source of the sample is a study of blood T cell repertoires in COVID-19. Background on the study: Whether acute or convalescent, the COVID-19 samples came from the United States, Italy and Spain. T cells, B-cell-depleted T cells, or PBMCs supplied cDNA or gDNA.

Sequencing used peripheral blood. The rearrangement uses TRBV7-9 and TRBJ1-2; D is uncertain. The receptor was isolated from a man aged 25-40 years with active or convalescent COVID-19. In DNA form, the CDR3 reads TGTGCCAGCAGCTTAGCTCCACAGACCCAAGCTAACTATGGCTACACCTTC. This encodes CASSLAPQTQANYGYTF.